This T cell receptor (beta chain) was obtained from a study of technical replicates of blood from a handful of donors. Trimming cost V 0 bases and J 6 bases; bases outside gene matches: 4. Germline V gene sequence: CDR1 SGHVS, CDR2 FNYEAQ. The length of the CDR3 is 16 residues. Only in-frame clones appear in the TCRdb table, and some are missing; sequencing was by immunoSEQ multiplex PCR. The sample has tens of thousands of clones, around 96% seen once. This clone was seen a single time. This chain joins TRBV7-6 and TRBJ2-2; 10 nucleotides line up with TRBD1. What was sequenced was T cells isolated from PBMCs. This receptor was taken from a human donor in good health. The CDR3 sequence: CASSLAGDRGSGELFF. As DNA, the CDR3 is TGTGCCAGCAGCTTAGCGGGGGACAGGGGTTCCGGGGAGCTGTTTTTT.